One sample yielded the 5 T cell receptor beta chains listed below, sequenced in a study of CD8 T cells in Susac syndrome. With random hexamers, roughly 0.45 to 1 ug RNA was reverse transcribed. One entry per CDR3 protein, called by TCRdb with MiXCR from the immunoSEQ multiplex PCR reads. The data show 50,000 to 60,000 distinct CDR3 sequences, roughly 92% seen once. Sequenced sample: CD8+ T cells from PBMCs. These receptors were collected from a human donor in good health.

V is TRBV11-2 and J is TRBJ2-5, with TRBD2 matching over 10 bases. V lost 1 base and J lost 2; bases outside the gene matches: 10. Germline lookup yields CDR1 SGHAT and CDR2 FQNNGV. The CDR3 consists of 18 residues. The CDR3, as DNA: TGTGCCAGCAGCTTAGGGTGGGATAGCGGGGGGTTTCAAGAGACCCAGTACTTC. The encoded protein is CASSLGWDSGGFQETQYF.

This chain's CDR3 is CASSNGLAGYTTGELFF. CDR3 DNA: TGTGCCAGCAGCAACGGACTAGCGGGGTATACTACCGGGGAGCTGTTTTTT. The chain recombines TRBV5-5 with TRBJ2-2, with 12 bases identical to TRBD2. V shed 4 bases, J shed 5 bases, and the junction held 9 bases outside the gene matches. The CDR3 sequence is 17 residues long. The germline V gene has CDR1 SGHKS and CDR2 YYEKEE (reference sequence).

This chain links TRBV5-1 with TRBJ1-1, with TRBD1 matching over 7 bases. The CDR3 is 15 amino acids. Germline V gene data show CDR1 as SGHRS and CDR2 as YFSETQ. The V gene end was trimmed by 4 bases and the J gene end by 3 bases; junction bases not matched to a gene: 9. CDR3: CASSNGAQGDTEAFF. CDR3 bases: TGCGCCAGCAGCAATGGCGCGCAGGGGGACACTGAAGCTTTCTTT.

This rearrangement joins TRBV3-1 to TRBJ2-2; D is unresolved. From germline, CDR1 is LGHDT and CDR2 YNNKEL (reference sequence). V was clipped by 0 bases and J by 4 bases, with 12 bases between them. The CDR3 has 16 amino acids. As DNA, the CDR3 is TGTGCCAGCAGCCAAGATCGCAGGTCGGGCACCGGGGAGCTGTTTTTT. Encoded protein: CASSQDRRSGTGELFF.

The table lists this clonotype with a count of one. The chain joins TRBV5-4 to TRBJ2-1; 7 nucleotides align to TRBD1. V was pared by 2 bases and J by 3 bases, with 5 bases of the junction left unmatched. The CDR3 is 15 amino acids. Per the germline V gene, CDR1 is SGHNT and CDR2 is YYREEE (reference sequence). The CDR3 sequence is CASSFIQGIYNEQFF. CDR3 coding DNA: TGTGCCAGCAGCTTTATACAGGGGATCTACAATGAGCAGTTCTTC.